The sequence of this T cell receptor (beta chain) was determined in a study of T cell responses to AZD1222 COVID-19 vaccine. Notes on the study in general: Elevations in Spike-specific TCR breadth and depth followed administration of two AZD1222 doses. Spike was spanned by vaccine-associated CD4 TCRs, with dominance at 160-218 and 743-854.

Germline V CDR1 and CDR2: SGHTA, FQGNSA. After removal of 4 bases from V and 5 bases from J, the junction contained 13 bases not matched to a gene. This CDR3 has 17 amino acids. Clones were sequenced by immunoSEQ multiplex PCR, and TCRdb holds only the in-frame ones, with some missing. This repertoire shows 150,000 to 190,000 clones, less than 90% found once; its top ten account for more than 6.5%. Comments on this clone: Its specificity is not known.

The source material was peripheral blood, sampled after recovery from COVID-19. The chain links TRBV7-2 to TRBJ2-5; 10 bases line up with TRBD2. This clonotype originated in an adult who had recovered from COVID-19. The CDR3: CASSSLASGSLRETQYF. The DNA of the CDR3 is TGTGCCAGCAGCTCCCTGGCTAGCGGGAGTTTGCGGGAGACCCAGTACTTC.